This T cell receptor (beta chain) stems from a study of cytomegalovirus exposure and HLA in healthy donors. Study findings and constraints: Previous analysis showed most TCR beta V segments were productive about 90% or about 30% of the time.

The germline CDR1 and CDR2 sequences are SGHAT and FQNNGV. With 4 bases removed from V and 2 bases from J, the gap between germline ends came to 21 bases. The CDR3 loop spans 17 amino acids. Each donor was healthy, and each was a bone marrow donor. Primers for the PCR totalled 60 Vbeta and 13 Jbeta. Profiling relied on immunoSEQ multiplex PCR, and the TCRdb table lists in-frame clones only, not all of them. The repertoire holds 150,000 or so clones, with roughly 66% as singletons. As concerns this clone: Antigen specificity is unknown.

The specimen sequenced was PBMCs. This chain links TRBV11-2 with TRBJ2-7; TRBD1 might be the D (6 bases). This TCR came from a woman between 18 and 30 years old in good health and CMV-seronegative. CDR3 bases: TGTGCCAGCAGCTCGACTTTCCGGGACACCATAGCCTACGAGCAGTACGTC. Amino acids: CASSSTFRDTIAYEQYV.